This T cell receptor beta chain came from a study of blood T cells in healthy people across ages. Study observations and caveats: More naive CD4+ cells and higher diversity were found in long-lived than in aged donors.

Germline V gene lookup returns CDR1 MNHEY and CDR2 SVGAGI. The CDR3 totals 16 residues. The germline V and J ends were trimmed by 4 bases and 2 bases, with 15 bases remaining between them. Turning to this clonotype: Its antigen is not identified.

With a J-beta primer mix and a sample-barcoded 5' primer, a second PCR ran roughly 6 to 11 cycles. Template switching added a 12-random-nucleotide identifier to every cDNA molecule. TCRdb processed the 5' RACE reads anew with MiXCR; each CDR3 protein has one entry. The sample yields 850,000 to 1,100,000 distinct CDR3 sequences, around two fifths seen once. Healthy Caucasians from Russia aged about 6 to 100 served as donors. The total RNA that was extracted per sample amounted to at least 5 micrograms. This receptor was taken from a young man in good health. The sample taken for sequencing was blood. The rearrangement links TRBV6-5 to TRBJ2-1; TRBD2 is a possible D gene (6 bases). The CDR3 DNA follows: TGTGCCAGCAGTTCGACCGGGACTTCAACCTACAATGAGCAGTTCTTC. It translates to CASSSTGTSTYNEQFF.